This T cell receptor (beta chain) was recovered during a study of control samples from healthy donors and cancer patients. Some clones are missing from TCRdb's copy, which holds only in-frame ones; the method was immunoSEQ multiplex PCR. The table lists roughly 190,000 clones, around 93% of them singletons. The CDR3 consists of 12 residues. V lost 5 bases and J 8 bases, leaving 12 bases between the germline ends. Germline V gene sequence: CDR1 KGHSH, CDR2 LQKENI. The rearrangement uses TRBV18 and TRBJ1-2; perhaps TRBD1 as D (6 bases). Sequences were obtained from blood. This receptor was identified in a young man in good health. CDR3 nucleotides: TGTGCCAGCTCATTTAACAGGGACGGCTACACCTTC. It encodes CASSFNRDGYTF.